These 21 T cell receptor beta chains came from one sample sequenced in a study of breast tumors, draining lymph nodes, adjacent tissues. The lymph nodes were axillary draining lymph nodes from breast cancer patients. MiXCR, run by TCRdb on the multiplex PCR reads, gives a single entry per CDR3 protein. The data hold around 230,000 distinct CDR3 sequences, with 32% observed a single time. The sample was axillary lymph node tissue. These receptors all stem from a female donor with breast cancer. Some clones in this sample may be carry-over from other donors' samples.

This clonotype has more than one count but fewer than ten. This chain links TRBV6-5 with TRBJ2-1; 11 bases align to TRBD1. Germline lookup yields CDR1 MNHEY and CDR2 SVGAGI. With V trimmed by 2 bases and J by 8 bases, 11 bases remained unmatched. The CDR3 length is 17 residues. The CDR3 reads CASSYVPGQGARHEQFF. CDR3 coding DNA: TGTGCCAGCAGTTACGTCCCCGGACAGGGGGCGCGTCATGAGCAGTTCTTC.

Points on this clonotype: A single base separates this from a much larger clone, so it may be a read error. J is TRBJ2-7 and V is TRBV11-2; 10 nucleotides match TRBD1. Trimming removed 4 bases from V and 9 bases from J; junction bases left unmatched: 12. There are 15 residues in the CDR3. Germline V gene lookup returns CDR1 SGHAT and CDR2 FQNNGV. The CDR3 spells CASSSQGQGRGAQYF. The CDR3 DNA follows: TGTGCCAGCAGCTCACAGGGACAGGGGAGAGGCGCGCAGTACTTC.

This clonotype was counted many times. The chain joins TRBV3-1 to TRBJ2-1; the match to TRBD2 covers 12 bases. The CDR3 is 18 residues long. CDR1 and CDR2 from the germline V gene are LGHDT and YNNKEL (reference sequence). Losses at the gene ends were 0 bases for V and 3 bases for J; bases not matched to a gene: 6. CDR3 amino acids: CASSQEGRLAGVYNEQFF. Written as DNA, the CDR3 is TGTGCCAGCAGCCAAGAAGGGCGACTAGCGGGAGTCTACAATGAGCAGTTCTTC.

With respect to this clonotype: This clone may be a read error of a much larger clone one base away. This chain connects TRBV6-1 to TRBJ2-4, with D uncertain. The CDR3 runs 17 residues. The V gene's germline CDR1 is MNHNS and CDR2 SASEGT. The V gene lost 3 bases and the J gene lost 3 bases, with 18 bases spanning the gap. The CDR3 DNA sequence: TGTGCCAGCAGTGACGAGAGTACACTGGGTGTCAAAAACATTCAGTACTTC. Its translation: CASSDESTLGVKNIQYF.

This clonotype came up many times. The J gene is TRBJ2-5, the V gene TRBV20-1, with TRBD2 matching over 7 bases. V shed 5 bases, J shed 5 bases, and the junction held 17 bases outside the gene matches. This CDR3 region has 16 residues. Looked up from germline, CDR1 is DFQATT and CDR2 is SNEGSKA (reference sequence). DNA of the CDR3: TGCAGTGCTCCGTCTGCGAGCGGGGTGGATTTGGAGACCCAGTACTTC. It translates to CSAPSASGVDLETQYF.

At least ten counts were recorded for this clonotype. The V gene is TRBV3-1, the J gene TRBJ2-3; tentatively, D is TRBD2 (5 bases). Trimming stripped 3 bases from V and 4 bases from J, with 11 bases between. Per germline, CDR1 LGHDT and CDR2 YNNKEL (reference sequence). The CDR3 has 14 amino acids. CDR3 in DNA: TGTGCCAGCAGCCAGACCAGGCGGGCAGATACGCAGTATTTT. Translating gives CASSQTRRADTQYF.

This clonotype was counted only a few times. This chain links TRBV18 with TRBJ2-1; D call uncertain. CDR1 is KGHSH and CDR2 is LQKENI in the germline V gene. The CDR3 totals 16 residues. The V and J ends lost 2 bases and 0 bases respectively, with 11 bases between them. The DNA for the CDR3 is TGTGCCAGCTCACCAGACCAGCGTTCCTCCTACAATGAGCAGTTCTTC. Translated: CASSPDQRSSYNEQFF.

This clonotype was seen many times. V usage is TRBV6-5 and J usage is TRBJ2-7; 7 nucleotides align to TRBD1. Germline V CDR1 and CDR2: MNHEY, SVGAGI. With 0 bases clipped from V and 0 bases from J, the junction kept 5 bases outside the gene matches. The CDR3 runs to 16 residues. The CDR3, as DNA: TGTGCCAGCAGTTACTCTGCCAGGGGGAGCTCCTACGAGCAGTACTTC. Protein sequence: CASSYSARGSSYEQYF.

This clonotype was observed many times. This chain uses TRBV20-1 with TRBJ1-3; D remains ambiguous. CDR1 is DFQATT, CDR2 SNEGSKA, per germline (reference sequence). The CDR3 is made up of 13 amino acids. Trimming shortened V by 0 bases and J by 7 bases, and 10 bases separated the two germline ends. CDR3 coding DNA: TGCAGTGCTAGAGATAACAGTGGGAACACCATATATTTT. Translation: CSARDNSGNTIYF.

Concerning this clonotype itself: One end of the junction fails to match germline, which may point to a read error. Written as DNA, the CDR3 is TGTGCCAGCAGTCACTCTGCACCCCGGGGGGAGACCCAGTACTTC. Residues: CASSHSAPRGETQYF. The rearrangement links TRBV6-5 to TRBJ2-5, with D tentatively TRBD2 (6 bases). This CDR3 spans 15 amino acids. CDR1 is MNHEY, CDR2 SVGAGI, per germline.

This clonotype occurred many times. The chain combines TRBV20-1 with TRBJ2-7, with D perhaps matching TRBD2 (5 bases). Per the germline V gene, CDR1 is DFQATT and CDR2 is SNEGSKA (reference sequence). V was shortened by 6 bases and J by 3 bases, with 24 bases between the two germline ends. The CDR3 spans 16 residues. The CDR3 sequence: CSAPQSGNIGRYEQYF. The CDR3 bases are TGCAGTGCGCCCCAAAGCGGCAACATTGGACGCTACGAGCAGTACTTC.

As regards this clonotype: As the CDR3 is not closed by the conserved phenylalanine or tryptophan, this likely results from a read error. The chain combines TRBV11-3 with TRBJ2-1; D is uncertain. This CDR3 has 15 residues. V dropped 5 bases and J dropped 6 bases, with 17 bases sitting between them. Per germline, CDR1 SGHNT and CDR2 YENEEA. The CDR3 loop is CASSPSGTPGNEQFL. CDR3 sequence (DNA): TGTGCCAGCAGCCCCTCTGGAACGCCCGGCAATGAGCAGTTCCTC.

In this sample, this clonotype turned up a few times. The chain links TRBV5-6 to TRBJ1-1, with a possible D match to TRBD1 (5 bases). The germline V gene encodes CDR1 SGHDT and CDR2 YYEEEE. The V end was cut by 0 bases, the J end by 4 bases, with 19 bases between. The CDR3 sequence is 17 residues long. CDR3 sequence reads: CASSLAKRPRGITEAFF. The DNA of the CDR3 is TGTGCCAGCAGCTTGGCCAAGCGGCCCCGGGGGATCACTGAAGCTTTCTTT.

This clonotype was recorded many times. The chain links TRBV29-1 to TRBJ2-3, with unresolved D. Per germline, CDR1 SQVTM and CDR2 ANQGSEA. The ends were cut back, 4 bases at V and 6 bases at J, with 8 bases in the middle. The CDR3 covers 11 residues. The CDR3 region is CSVGGWDTQYF. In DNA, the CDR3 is TGCAGCGTTGGCGGCTGGGATACGCAGTATTTT.

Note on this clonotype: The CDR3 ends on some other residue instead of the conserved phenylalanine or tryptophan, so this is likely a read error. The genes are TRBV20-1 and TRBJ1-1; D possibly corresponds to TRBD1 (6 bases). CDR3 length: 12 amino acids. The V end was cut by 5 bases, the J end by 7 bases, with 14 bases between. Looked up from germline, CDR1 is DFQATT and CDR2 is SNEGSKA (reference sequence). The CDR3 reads CSAAGQYFEAFL. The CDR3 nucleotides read TGCAGTGCTGCGGGACAATACTTTGAAGCTTTCCTT.

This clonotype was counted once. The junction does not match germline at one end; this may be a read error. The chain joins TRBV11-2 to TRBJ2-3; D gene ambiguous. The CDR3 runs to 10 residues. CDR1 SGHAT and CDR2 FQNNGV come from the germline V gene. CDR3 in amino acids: CASSSISLHF. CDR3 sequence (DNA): TGTGCCAGCAGCTCTATCAGTTTGCATTTT.

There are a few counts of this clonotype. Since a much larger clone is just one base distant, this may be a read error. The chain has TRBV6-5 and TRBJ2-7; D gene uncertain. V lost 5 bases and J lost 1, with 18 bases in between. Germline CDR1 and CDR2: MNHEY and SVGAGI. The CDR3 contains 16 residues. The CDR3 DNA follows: TGTGCCAGCAGTCACGGTACTCTGCAGGCTTCCTACGAGCAGTACTTC. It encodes CASSHGTLQASYEQYF.

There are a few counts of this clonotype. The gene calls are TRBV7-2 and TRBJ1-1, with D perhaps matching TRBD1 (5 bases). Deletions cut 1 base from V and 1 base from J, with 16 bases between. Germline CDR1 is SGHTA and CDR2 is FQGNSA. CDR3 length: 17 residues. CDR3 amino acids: CASSLDWSGRRNTEAFF. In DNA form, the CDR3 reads TGTGCCAGCAGCTTAGATTGGTCGGGGCGCAGGAACACTGAAGCTTTCTTT. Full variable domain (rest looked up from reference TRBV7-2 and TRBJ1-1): GAGVSQSPSNKVTEKGKDVELRCDPISGHTALYWYRQSLGQGLEFLIYFQGNSAPDKSGLPSDRFSAERTGGSVSTLTIQRTQQEDSAVYLCASSLDWSGRRNTEAFFGQGTRLTVV.

The CDR3 coding sequence is TGTGCCAGCAGCACACAGGGTTATGGCTACACCTTC. Translation gives CASSTQGYGYTF. The genes are TRBV9 and TRBJ1-2, with TRBD1 as a possible D gene (6 bases). The CDR3 spans 12 residues. Between the trimmed V and J ends, which lost 4 bases and 5 bases, there was a span of 9 bases. CDR1 is SGDLS and CDR2 is YYNGEE in the germline V gene.

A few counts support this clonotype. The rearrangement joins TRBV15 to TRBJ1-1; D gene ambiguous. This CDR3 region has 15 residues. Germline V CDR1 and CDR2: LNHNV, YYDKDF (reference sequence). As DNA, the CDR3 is TGTACCCCTGGAAGAAAGAAAATCCCGAACACTGAAGCTTTCTTT. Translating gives CTPGRKKIPNTEAFF.

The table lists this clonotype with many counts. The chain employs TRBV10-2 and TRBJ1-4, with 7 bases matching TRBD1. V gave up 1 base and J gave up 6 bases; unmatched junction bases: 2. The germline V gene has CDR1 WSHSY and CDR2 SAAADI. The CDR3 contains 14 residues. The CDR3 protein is CASSEFTGDEKLFF. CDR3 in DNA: TGCGCCAGCAGTGAGTTTACAGGGGATGAAAAACTGTTTTTT.